The T cell receptor (beta chain) described here comes from a study of control samples from healthy donors and cancer patients (dated by TCRdb to 2020 to 2021). Details on this clone: What this receptor recognizes is not known. Base-call qualities are not available, and no considerably larger clone is one nucleotide away.

Libraries were prepared through the immunoSEQ multiplex PCR assay. The source is immuneACCESS, and TCRdb retained only in-frame sequences with V and J called. Part of the clones is not carried over; for the studies checked, unresolved V genes explain less than half of this, and the remainder is unexplained. Present in this sample are 180,000 or so clones, just over 90% of which were seen just once. Of the sample, over 4% falls within the top ten clones. V and J are truncated by 0 bases and 2 bases respectively, leaving an intervening sequence of 11 bases. From cysteine to phenylalanine, the CDR3 is 17 amino acids long. This entry keeps only the CDR3 DNA: 51 bases, framed from base 1. The germline V gene (reference sequence) supplies CDR1 LNHDA and CDR2 SQIVND.

Sequenced material: blood. The chain joins TRBV19 to TRBJ2-6, with the D gene not confidently named. The clonotype was recovered from a woman in her fifties or sixties in good health. The CDR3 protein sequence reads: CASSIDSSVTGANVLTF. The DNA reads as follows: TGTGCCAGTAGTATAGATTCGAGCGTGACTGGGGCCAACGTCCTGACTTTC.